The rows below give T cell receptor beta chains drawn from one sample of a study of blood T cell repertoires in COVID-19. TCRdb's copy holds only in-frame clones and misses some; the assay was immunoSEQ multiplex PCR. The profile shows around 9,200 clones, around 85% of them singletons. Sequenced sample: peripheral blood. These TCRs come from a man aged 60 to 75 with acute or convalescent COVID-19. Each CDR3 is given with its conserved first and last residue. Fields, in order: CDR3 protein, CDR3 DNA, D gene, V gene, J gene, clone size. A D gene is named only where the DNA matches it firmly. Clone sizes are given selectively: once, few, many, or a class where the clone is expanded.

CASSKATGTGGTDTQYF,TGTGCCAGCAGCAAAGCTACCGGGACAGGGGGCACAGATACGCAGTATTTT,NA,TRBV21-1,TRBJ2-3,once
CASSLYRGVNNEQFF,TGTGCCAGCAGTTTATACAGGGGCGTTAACAATGAGCAGTTCTTC,TRBD1,TRBV28,TRBJ2-1,NA
CASSLVLSRAEDGYTF,TGTGCCAGCAGCTTGGTTCTGAGCAGGGCCGAAGATGGCTACACCTTC,NA,TRBV5-5,TRBJ1-2,NA
CASSRGRETQYF,TGTGCCAGCAGCCGTGGGAGGGAGACCCAGTACTTC,NA,TRBV14,TRBJ2-5,NA
CASSLSGQGQQPQHF,TGTGCCAGCAGTTTATCCGGACAGGGCCAGCAGCCCCAGCATTTT,TRBD1,TRBV28,TRBJ1-5,NA
CASSLNVAVDGYTF,TGTGCCAGCAGCTTAAATGTGGCGGTGGATGGCTACACCTTC,NA,TRBV7-9,TRBJ1-2,few
CASNPTLRVSMDEQYF,TGTGCCAGCAACCCCACTCTCAGGGTGTCAATGGACGAGCAGTACTTC,NA,TRBV5-5,TRBJ2-7,NA
CASSDRVLGDRAYEQYF,TGTGCCAGCAGTGATCGAGTGCTTGGGGACAGGGCCTACGAGCAGTACTTC,TRBD1,TRBV2,TRBJ2-7,NA
CASSGPSRGTEAFF,TGTGCCAGCAGCGGACCCTCAAGGGGCACTGAAGCTTTCTTT,NA,TRBV2,TRBJ1-1,NA
CASSLGTGGSPQHF,TGTGCCAGCAGTTTGGGGACAGGGGGCTCCCCACAGCATTTT,TRBD1,TRBV28,TRBJ1-5,NA
CASSLAGAFTEAFF,TGTGCCAGCAGCCTTGCGGGGGCTTTTACTGAAGCTTTCTTT,NA,TRBV5-5,TRBJ1-1,NA
CASSPLAGGATGELFF,TGTGCCAGCTCACCACTAGCGGGAGGGGCCACCGGGGAGCTGTTTTTT,TRBD2,TRBV18,TRBJ2-2,NA
CAISESVGNQPQHF,TGTGCCATCAGTGAGTCCGTAGGCAATCAGCCCCAGCATTTT,NA,TRBV10-3,TRBJ1-5,NA
CASSEGTGLYGYTF,TGTGCCAGCAGTGAGGGGACAGGGCTATATGGCTACACCTTC,TRBD1,TRBV6-1,TRBJ1-2,few
CASSLALRGGEPQHF,TGTGCCAGCAGCTTAGCGCTAAGGGGAGGGGAGCCCCAGCATTTT,NA,TRBV7-8,TRBJ1-5,NA
CASSVRLAGRTGELFF,TGTGCCAGCAGTGTCCGACTAGCGGGGAGAACCGGGGAGCTGTTTTTT,TRBD2,TRBV27,TRBJ2-2,NA
CASSIRGITDTQYF,TGTGCCAGTAGTATTAGGGGTATTACAGATACGCAGTATTTT,NA,TRBV19,TRBJ2-3,NA
CASSPLASYEQYF,TGTGCCAGCTCACCCCTGGCCTCCTACGAGCAGTACTTC,NA,TRBV18,TRBJ2-7,NA
CASVWTANTEAFF,TGTGCCAGCGTGTGGACAGCGAACACTGAAGCTTTCTTT,NA,TRBV2,TRBJ1-1,NA
CSASPAGTGFRGNQPQHF,TGCAGTGCTAGTCCCGCCGGGACAGGGTTCAGAGGCAATCAGCCCCAGCATTTT,TRBD1,TRBV20-1,TRBJ1-5,once
CATSTPKGQAVRPQHF,TGTGCCACCAGCACCCCAAAGGGACAGGCGGTAAGGCCCCAGCATTTT,TRBD1,TRBV15,TRBJ1-5,NA
CAWGGLAGVVGREQYF,TGTGCCTGGGGTGGACTAGCGGGAGTGGTAGGGCGCGAGCAGTACTTC,TRBD2,TRBV30,TRBJ2-7,NA
CASSRGGATGELFF,TGTGCCAGTAGTAGAGGGGGCGCGACCGGGGAGCTGTTTTTT,TRBD1,TRBV19,TRBJ2-2,once
CASNPDSSNQPQHF,TGTGCCAGCAACCCGGACTCTAGCAATCAGCCCCAGCATTTT,NA,TRBV6-5,TRBJ1-5,NA
CSVEDRGKYEQYF,TGCAGCGTTGAAGACCGGGGAAAATACGAGCAGTACTTC,NA,TRBV29-1,TRBJ2-7,NA
CASSVRPRDGEQYF,TGTGCCAGCAGCGTAAGGCCTAGAGATGGAGAGCAGTACTTC,NA,TRBV9,TRBJ2-7,NA
CASSSRGPNTEAFF,TGTGCCAGCAGTTCCAGGGGGCCGAACACTGAAGCTTTCTTT,TRBD1,TRBV27,TRBJ1-1,NA
CASRPRGSNQPQHF,TGTGCCAGCAGACCCAGGGGGAGCAATCAGCCCCAGCATTTT,TRBD1,TRBV6-5,TRBJ1-5,NA
CASSPEVAGFGYTF,TGTGCCAGCTCACCTGAGGTGGCTGGATTTGGCTACACCTTC,NA,TRBV18,TRBJ1-2,NA
CASSLSGPMEQFF,TGTGCCAGCAGTTTATCTGGGCCGATGGAGCAGTTCTTC,NA,TRBV12-3/TRBV12-4,TRBJ2-1,NA
CASSPGSRDEQFF,TGTGCCAGCAGCCCCGGGAGCAGAGATGAGCAGTTCTTC,NA,TRBV14,TRBJ2-1,NA
CAISDPTGMNTEAFF,TGTGCCATCAGTGATCCAACAGGCATGAACACTGAAGCTTTCTTT,NA,TRBV10-3,TRBJ1-1,NA
CASSSGQAVIYGYTF,TGTGCCAGCAGCTCAGGACAGGCTGTTATCTATGGCTACACCTTC,TRBD1,TRBV7-2,TRBJ1-2,NA
CASSLIQGWNSPLHF,TGTGCCAGCAGCTTGATCCAGGGGTGGAATTCACCCCTCCACTTT,NA,TRBV5-8,TRBJ1-6,NA
CASSLQQLRGTEAFF,TGTGCCAGCAGCTTACAGCAATTAAGGGGCACTGAAGCTTTCTTT,NA,TRBV7-2,TRBJ1-1,NA
CSASTNRQGIPYYGYTF,TGCAGTGCCAGTACCAACCGACAGGGGATCCCTTACTATGGCTACACCTTC,TRBD1,TRBV20-1,TRBJ1-2,NA
CASSRGTRGTDTQYF,TGTGCCAGTAGTAGGGGGACTAGGGGCACAGATACGCAGTATTTT,TRBD2,TRBV19,TRBJ2-3,once
CASSFAGTGGDGYTF,TGTGCCAGCAGCTTCGCCGGGACAGGGGGCGATGGCTACACCTTC,TRBD1,TRBV7-9,TRBJ1-2,once
CASTLLHGGTEAFF,TGTGCCAGCACTCTTCTTCACGGGGGCACTGAAGCTTTCTTT,NA,TRBV6-5,TRBJ1-1,NA
CASSSSGEVTQYF,TGCGCCAGCAGCTCATCAGGGGAAGTGACCCAGTACTTC,NA,TRBV5-1,TRBJ2-5,few